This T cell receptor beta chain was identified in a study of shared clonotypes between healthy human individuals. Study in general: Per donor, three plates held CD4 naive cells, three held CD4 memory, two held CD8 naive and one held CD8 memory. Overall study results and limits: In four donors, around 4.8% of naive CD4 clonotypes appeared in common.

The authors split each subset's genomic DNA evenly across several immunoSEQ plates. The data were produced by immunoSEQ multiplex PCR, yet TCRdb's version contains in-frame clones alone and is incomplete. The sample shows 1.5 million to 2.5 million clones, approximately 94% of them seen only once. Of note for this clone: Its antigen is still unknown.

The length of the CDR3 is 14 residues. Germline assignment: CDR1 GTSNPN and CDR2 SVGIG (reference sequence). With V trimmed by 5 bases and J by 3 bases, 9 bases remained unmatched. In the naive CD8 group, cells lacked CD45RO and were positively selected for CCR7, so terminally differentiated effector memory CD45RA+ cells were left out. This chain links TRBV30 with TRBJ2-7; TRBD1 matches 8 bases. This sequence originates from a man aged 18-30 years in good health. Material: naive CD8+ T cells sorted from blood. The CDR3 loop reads CAWQRTGSLYEQYF. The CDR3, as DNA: TGTGCCTGGCAAAGGACAGGGAGTCTCTACGAGCAGTACTTC.